This T cell receptor (beta chain) was sequenced during a study of blood T cell repertoires in COVID-19. Using immunoSEQ multiplex PCR, the repertoire was profiled, and TCRdb retains in-frame clones only, with some absent. The table lists 250,000 to 350,000 clones, 75% to 95% of them singletons. Trimming cost V 4 bases and J 2 bases, with 12 bases left between them. The length of the CDR3 is 14 residues. Germline CDR1 MNHEY, CDR2 SVGAGI. The TCR comes from a woman in her twenties or thirties with COVID-19, enrolled during active disease. Sequencing was carried out using peripheral blood. V is TRBV6-5 and J is TRBJ2-7; D uncertain. The chain's CDR3 is CASSLSQGAYEQYF. CDR3 in DNA: TGTGCCAGCAGTTTATCGCAAGGAGCCTACGAGCAGTACTTC.